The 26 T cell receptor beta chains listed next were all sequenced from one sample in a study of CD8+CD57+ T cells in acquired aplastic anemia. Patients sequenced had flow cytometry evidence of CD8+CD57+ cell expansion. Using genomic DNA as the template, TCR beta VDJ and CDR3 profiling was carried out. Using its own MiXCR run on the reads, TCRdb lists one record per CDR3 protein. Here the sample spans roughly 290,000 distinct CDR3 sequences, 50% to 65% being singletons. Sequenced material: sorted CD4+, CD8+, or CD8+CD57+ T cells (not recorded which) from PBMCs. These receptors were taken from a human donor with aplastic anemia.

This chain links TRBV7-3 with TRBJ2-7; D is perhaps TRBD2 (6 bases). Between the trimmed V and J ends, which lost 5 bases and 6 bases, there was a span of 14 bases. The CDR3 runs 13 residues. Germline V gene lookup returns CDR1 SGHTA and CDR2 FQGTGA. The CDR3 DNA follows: TGTGCCAGCAGCGTAGGATCGGGGGTCGAGCAGTACTTC. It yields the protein CASSVGSGVEQYF.

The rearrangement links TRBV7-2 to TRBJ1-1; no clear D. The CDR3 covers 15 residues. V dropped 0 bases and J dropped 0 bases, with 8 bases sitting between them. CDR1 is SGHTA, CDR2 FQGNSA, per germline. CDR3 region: CASSLAAGLNTEAFF. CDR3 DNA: TGTGCCAGCAGCTTAGCGGCAGGATTGAACACTGAAGCTTTCTTT. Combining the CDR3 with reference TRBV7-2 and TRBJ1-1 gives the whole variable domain GAGVSQSPSNKVTEKGKDVELRCDPISGHTALYWYRQSLGQGLEFLIYFQGNSAPDKSGLPSDRFSAERTGGSVSTLTIQRTQQEDSAVYLCASSLAAGLNTEAFFGQGTRLTVV.

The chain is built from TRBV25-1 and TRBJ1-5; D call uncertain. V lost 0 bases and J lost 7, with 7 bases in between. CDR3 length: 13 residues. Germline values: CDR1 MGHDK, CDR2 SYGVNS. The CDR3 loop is CASSEYRAQPQHF. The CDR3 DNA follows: TGTGCCAGCAGTGAATATAGGGCCCAGCCCCAGCATTTT.

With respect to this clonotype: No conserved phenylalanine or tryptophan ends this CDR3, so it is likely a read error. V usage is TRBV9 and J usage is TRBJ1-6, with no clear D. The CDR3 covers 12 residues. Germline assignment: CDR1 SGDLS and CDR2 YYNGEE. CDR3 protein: CAISAPNSPLHL. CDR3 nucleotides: TGTGCCATCAGCGCCCCTAATTCACCCCTCCACCTT.

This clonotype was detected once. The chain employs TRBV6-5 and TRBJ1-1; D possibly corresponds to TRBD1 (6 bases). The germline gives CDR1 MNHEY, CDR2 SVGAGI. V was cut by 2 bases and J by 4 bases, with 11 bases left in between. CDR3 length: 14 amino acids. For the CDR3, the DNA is TGTGCCAGCAGTTACAACAGGGAAGGCACTGAAGCTTTCTTT. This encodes CASSYNREGTEAFF.

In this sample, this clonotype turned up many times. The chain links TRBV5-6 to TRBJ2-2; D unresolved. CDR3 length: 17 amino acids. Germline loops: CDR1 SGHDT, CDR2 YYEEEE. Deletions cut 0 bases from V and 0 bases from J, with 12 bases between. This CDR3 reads CASSLGPGYANTGELFF. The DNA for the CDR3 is TGTGCCAGCAGCTTGGGCCCAGGCTACGCGAACACCGGGGAGCTGTTTTTT.

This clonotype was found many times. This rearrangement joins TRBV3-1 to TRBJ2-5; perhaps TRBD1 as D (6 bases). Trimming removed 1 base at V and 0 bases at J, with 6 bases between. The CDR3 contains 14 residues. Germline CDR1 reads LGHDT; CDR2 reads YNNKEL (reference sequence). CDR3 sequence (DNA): TGTGCCAGCAGCCAAGGGGGGCACCAAGAGACCCAGTACTTC. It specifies CASSQGGHQETQYF.

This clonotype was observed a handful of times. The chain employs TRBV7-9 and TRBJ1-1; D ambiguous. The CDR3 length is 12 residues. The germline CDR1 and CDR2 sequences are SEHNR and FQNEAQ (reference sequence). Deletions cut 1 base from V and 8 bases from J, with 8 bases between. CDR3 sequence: CASSLEAREAFF. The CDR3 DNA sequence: TGTGCCAGCAGCTTAGAGGCCAGGGAAGCTTTCTTT.

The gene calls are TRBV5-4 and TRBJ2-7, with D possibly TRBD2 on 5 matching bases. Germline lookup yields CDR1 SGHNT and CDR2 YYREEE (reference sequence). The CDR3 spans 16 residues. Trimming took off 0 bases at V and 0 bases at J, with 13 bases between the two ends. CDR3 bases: TGTGCCAGCAGCTTGGCCCCGGACTGGAGCTCCTACGAGCAGTACTTC. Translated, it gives CASSLAPDWSSYEQYF.

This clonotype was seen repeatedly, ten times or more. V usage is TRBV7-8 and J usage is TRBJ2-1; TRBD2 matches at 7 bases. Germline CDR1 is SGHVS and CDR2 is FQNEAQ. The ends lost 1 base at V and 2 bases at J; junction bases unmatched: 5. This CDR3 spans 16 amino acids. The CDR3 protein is CASSLGREEAYNEQFF. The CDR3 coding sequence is TGTGCCAGCAGCTTAGGTCGGGAGGAGGCCTACAATGAGCAGTTCTTC.

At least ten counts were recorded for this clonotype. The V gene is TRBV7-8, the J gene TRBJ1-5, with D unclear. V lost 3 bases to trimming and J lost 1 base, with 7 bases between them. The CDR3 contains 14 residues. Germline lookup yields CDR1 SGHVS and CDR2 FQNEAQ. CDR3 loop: CASSFEESNQPQHF. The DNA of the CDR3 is TGTGCCAGCAGCTTCGAGGAGAGCAATCAGCCCCAGCATTTT.

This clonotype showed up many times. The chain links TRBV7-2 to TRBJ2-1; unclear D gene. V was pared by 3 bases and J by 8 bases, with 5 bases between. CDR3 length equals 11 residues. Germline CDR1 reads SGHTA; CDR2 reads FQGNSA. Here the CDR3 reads CASSFVDEQFF. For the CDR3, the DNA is TGTGCCAGCAGCTTCGTTGATGAGCAGTTCTTC.

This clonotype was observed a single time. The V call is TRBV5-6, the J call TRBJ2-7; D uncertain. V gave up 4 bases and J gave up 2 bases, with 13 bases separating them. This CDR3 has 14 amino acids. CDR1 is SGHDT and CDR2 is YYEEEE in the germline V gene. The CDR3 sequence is CASSRMDGTYEQYF. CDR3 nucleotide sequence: TGTGCCAGCAGCCGGATGGACGGTACCTACGAGCAGTACTTC.

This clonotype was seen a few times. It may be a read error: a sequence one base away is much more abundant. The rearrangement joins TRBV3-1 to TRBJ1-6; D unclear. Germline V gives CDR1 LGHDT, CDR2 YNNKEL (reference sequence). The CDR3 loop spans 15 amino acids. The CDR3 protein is CASSQGSVTNSPLRF. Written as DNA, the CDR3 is TGTGCCAGCAGCCAAGGGTCAGTAACCAACTCACCCCTCCGCTTT.

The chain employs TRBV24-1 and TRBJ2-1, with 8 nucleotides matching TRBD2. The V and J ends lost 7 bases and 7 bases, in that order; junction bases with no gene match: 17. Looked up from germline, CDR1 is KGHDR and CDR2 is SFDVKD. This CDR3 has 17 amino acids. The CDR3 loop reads CATSEVLSGGSKNEQFF. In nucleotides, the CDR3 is TGTGCCACCAGCGAGGTCCTTTCGGGGGGGAGTAAAAATGAGCAGTTCTTC.

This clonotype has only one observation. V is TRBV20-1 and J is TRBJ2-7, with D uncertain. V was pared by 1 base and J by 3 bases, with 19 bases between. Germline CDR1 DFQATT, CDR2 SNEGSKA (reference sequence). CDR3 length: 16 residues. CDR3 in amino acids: CSARGPGVGSLYEQYF. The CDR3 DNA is TGCAGTGCTAGAGGCCCGGGTGTAGGGTCCCTCTACGAGCAGTACTTC.

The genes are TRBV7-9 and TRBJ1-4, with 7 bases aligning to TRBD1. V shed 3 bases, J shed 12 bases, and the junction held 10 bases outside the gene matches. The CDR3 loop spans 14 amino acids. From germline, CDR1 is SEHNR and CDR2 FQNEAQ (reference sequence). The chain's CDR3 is CASSLTGIQSELFF. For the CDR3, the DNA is TGTGCCAGCAGCTTGACAGGGATCCAGTCGGAACTGTTTTTT. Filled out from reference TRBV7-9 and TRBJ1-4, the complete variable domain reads DTGVSQNPRHKITKRGQNVTFRCDPISEHNRLYWYRQTLGQGPEFLTYFQNEAQLEKSRLLSDRFSAERPKGSFSTLEIQRTEQGDSAMYLCASSLTGIQSELFFGSGTQLSVL.

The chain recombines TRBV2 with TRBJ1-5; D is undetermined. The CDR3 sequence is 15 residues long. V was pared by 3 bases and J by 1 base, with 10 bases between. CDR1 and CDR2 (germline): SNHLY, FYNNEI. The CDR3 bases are TGTGCCAGCAGTGAGTGGCCGGTCAGCAATCAGCCCCAGCATTTT. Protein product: CASSEWPVSNQPQHF. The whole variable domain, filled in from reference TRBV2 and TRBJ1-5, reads EPEVTQTPSHQVTQMGQEVILRCVPISNHLYFYWYRQILGQKVEFLVSFYNNEISEKSEIFDDQFSVERPDGSNFTLKIRSTKLEDSAMYFCASSEWPVSNQPQHFGDGTRLSIL.

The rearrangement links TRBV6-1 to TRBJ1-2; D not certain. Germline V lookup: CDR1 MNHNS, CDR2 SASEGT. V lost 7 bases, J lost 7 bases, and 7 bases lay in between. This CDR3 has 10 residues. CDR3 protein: CASTRAGYTF. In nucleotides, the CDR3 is TGTGCCAGCACGCGGGCTGGCTACACCTTC.

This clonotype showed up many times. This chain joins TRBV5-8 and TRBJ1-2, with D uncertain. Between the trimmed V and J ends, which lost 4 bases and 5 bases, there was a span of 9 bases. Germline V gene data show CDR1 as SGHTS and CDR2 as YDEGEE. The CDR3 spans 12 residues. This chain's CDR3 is CASSPEGYGYTF. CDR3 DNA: TGTGCCAGCAGCCCGGAAGGGTATGGCTACACCTTC.

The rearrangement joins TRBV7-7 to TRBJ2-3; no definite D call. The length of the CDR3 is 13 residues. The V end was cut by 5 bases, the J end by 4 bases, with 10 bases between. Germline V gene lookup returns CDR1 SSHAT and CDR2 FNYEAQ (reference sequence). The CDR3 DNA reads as TGTGCCAGCAGCCCCCTTACTCCAGATACGCAGTATTTT. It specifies CASSPLTPDTQYF.

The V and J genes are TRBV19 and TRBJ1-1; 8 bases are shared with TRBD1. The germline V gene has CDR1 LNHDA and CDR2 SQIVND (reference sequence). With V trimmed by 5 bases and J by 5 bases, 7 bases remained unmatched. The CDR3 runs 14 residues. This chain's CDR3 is CASSGWTGKTEAFF. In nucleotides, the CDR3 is TGTGCCAGTAGTGGCTGGACAGGGAAGACTGAAGCTTTCTTT.

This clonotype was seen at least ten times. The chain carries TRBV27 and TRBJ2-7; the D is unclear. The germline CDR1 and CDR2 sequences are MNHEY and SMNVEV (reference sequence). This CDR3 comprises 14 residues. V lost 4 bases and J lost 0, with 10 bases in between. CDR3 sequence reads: CASSSPTFSYEQYF. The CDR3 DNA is TGTGCCAGCAGTTCCCCGACTTTCTCCTACGAGCAGTACTTC.

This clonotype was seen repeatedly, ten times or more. The CDR3 DNA sequence: TGTGCCAGCAGCCATTCAGCGGAGAACACCGGGGAGCTGTTTTTT. This translates into CASSHSAENTGELFF. The V and J genes are TRBV4-2 and TRBJ2-2, with a weak D call TRBD2 (5 bases). Germline V gives CDR1 LGHNA, CDR2 YNFKEQ. This CDR3 has 15 amino acids. Trimming took 3 bases from V and 1 from J, leaving 9 bases between them.

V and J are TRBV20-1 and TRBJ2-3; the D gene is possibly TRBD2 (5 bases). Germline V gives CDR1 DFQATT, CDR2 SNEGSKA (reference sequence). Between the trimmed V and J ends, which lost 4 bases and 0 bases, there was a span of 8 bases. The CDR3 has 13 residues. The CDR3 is CSATGGSTDTQYF. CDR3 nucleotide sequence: TGCAGTGCTACTGGCGGGAGCACAGATACGCAGTATTTT.

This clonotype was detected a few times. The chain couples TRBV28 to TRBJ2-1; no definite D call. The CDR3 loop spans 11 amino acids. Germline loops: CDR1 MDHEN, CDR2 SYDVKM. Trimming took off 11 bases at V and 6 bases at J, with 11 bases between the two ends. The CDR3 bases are TGTGCCGTGTTCGGATTCAATGAGCAGTTCTTC. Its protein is CAVFGFNEQFF.